The rows below give T cell receptor beta chains drawn from one sample of a study of blood T cells in healthy people across ages. TCRdb analysed the 5' RACE reads with MiXCR anew, one entry per CDR3 protein. The sample has about 1.1 million distinct CDR3 sequences, under 40% seen once. Sample: blood. These TCRs come from a man younger than 35 in good health. Each CDR3 is given with its conserved first and last residue. The D gene is left open where the match is weak. Not every row has a clone size; where given, it reads once, few, many or a size class.

j_call clone_size v_call d_call cdr3_aa cdr3_nt
TRBJ2-1 - TRBV9 TRBD2 CASSVVSGGLYNEQFF TGTGCCAGCAGCGTGGTTAGCGGGGGACTATACAATGAGCAGTTCTTC
TRBJ2-1 - TRBV5-1 TRBD2 CASSGGLAGEQFF TGCGCCAGCAGCGGGGGACTAGCAGGGGAGCAGTTCTTC
TRBJ2-7 - TRBV4-3 TRBD2 CASSQDARGSSYNEQYF TGCGCCAGCAGCCAAGATGCGCGGGGGTCCTCCTACAATGAGCAGTACTTC
TRBJ1-2 few TRBV4-1 - CASSQGEEEISGYTF TGCGCCAGCAGCCAAGGAGAGGAGGAAATAAGTGGCTACACCTTC
TRBJ2-3 few TRBV3-1 - CASSHRTTGDTQYF TGTGCCAGCAGCCACAGGACCACCGGGGATACGCAGTATTTT
TRBJ1-4 - TRBV5-1 - CASSSNPETLGAEKLFF TGCGCCAGCAGCTCCAACCCCGAGACCTTAGGGGCTGAAAAACTGTTTTTT
TRBJ1-2 few TRBV6-5 - CASSPQTGTNYGYTF TGTGCCAGCAGTCCCCAAACAGGGACCAACTATGGCTACACCTTC
TRBJ1-2 - TRBV6-1 - CASSGVIPPYFNYGHTF TGTGCCAGCAGCGGTGTAATCCCACCATATTTCAACTATGGCCACACCTTC
TRBJ2-5 - TRBV5-6 - CASSLPTGYQETQYF TGTGCCAGCAGCTTGCCCACAGGGTACCAAGAGACCCAGTACTTC
TRBJ2-3 - TRBV4-3 TRBD1 CASSQAADRKADTQYF TGCGCCAGCAGCCAAGCGGCGGACAGGAAGGCGGATACGCAGTATTTT
TRBJ2-1 few TRBV7-2 - CASSPRDNSYNEQFF TGTGCCAGCAGCCCCCGGGACAACTCCTACAATGAGCAGTTCTTC
TRBJ2-3 - TRBV5-1 TRBD2 CASSLRSSSGGRTDTQYF TGCGCCAGCAGCTTGAGGAGTTCGAGCGGCGGGAGGACAGATACGCAGTATTTT
TRBJ1-2 - TRBV20-1 - CSARDPSWTGIYGYTF TGCAGTGCTAGAGACCCATCATGGACGGGCATCTATGGCTACACCTTC
TRBJ1-5 - TRBV29-1 - CSVEEASNQPQHF TGCAGCGTTGAAGAGGCCAGCAATCAGCCCCAGCATTTT
TRBJ2-5 once TRBV6-2/TRBV6-3 TRBD2 CASSYSRRGQYF TGTGCCAGCAGTTACTCGAGGCGGGGGCAGTACTTC
TRBJ1-5 - TRBV12-3/TRBV12-4 - CASSFGGAVGHQPQHF TGTGCCAGCAGTTTTGGCGGGGCCGTGGGTCATCAGCCCCAGCATTTT
TRBJ1-1 once TRBV4-3 TRBD1 CASSQDGQGGSAFF TGCGCCAGCAGCCAAGACGGACAGGGAGGGAGTGCTTTCTTT
TRBJ1-1 - TRBV28 - CASTLDRYNTEAFF TGTGCCAGCACCTTAGACAGGTACAACACTGAAGCTTTCTTT
TRBJ2-7 - TRBV29-1 - CSVAGLSSYNEQYF TGCAGCGTTGCAGGACTGAGCTCCTACAATGAGCAGTACTTC
TRBJ2-1 - TRBV29-1 - CSVEGREETQFF TGCAGCGTTGAAGGCAGGGAAGAGACCCAGTTCTTC
TRBJ2-1 - TRBV12-3/TRBV12-4 TRBD2 CASSLLRDYNNEQFF TGTGCCAGCAGTCTACTACGGGACTATAACAATGAGCAGTTCTTC
TRBJ1-6 few TRBV20-1 - CSASMLGSPGQFLHF TGCAGTGCTAGCATGTTGGGCAGCCCGGGGCAGTTCCTCCACTTT
TRBJ1-2 - TRBV6-6 - CASSYGGRDGYTF TGTGCCAGCAGTTACGGGGGGCGGGATGGCTACACCTTC
TRBJ2-2 - TRBV6-1 - CASSEWGYLNTGELFF TGTGCCAGCAGTGAATGGGGATACCTGAACACCGGGGAGCTGTTTTTT
TRBJ1-5 few TRBV7-2 TRBD1 CASSSEGGQGVQPQHF TGTGCCAGCAGCTCCGAGGGAGGGCAGGGGGTTCAGCCCCAGCATTTT
TRBJ2-1 - TRBV2 - CASSEGSNNEQFF TGTGCCAGCAGTGAGGGCAGTAACAATGAGCAGTTCTTC